The T cell receptor (beta chain) described here comes from a study of regulatory T cells in long-lasting Graves disease. The study, taken as a whole, reports: Persistent Graves' patients showed less TCR diversity than newly diagnosed ones. Favored gene segments in persistent disease were TRBV28, TRBJ1-2 and TRBJ2-5.

The sample's time point: persistent/refractory GD, antithyroid drugs over 5 years with positive TRAb. PBMC RNA was the source of the TCR library. There are a few counts of this clonotype. The target antigen is unknown. Arm-PCR of CDR3 regions with iRepertoire HTBI primers generated TCR beta libraries. TCRdb ran MiXCR on the multiplex PCR reads and lists one entry per CDR3 protein. Among 650,000 to 850,000 distinct CDR3 sequences listed, about 32% were seen once. Germline CDR1 is PRHDT and CDR2 is FYEKMQ (reference sequence). This CDR3 region has 12 residues. Trimming stripped 0 bases from V and 8 bases from J, with 7 bases between.

This receptor was identified in a female donor with Graves disease. The V and J genes are TRBV13 and TRBJ1-2; D gene uncertain. Sequences were derived from peripheral blood mononuclear cells (PBMCs), sampled when the disease was refractory, from a patient treated with antithyroid drugs. For the CDR3, the DNA is TGTGCCAGCAGCTTAGGGCCCGTGGGCTACACCTTC. Translated: CASSLGPVGYTF.